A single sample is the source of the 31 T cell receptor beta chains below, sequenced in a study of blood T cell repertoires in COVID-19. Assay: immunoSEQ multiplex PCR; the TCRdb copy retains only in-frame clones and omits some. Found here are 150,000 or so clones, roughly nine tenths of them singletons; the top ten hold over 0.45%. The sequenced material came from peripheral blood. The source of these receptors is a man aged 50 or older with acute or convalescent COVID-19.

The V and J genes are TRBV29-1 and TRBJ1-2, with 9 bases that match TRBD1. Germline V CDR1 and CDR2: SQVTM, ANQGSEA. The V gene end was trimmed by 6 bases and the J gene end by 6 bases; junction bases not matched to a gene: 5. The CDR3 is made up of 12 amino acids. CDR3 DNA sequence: TGCAGCGTCGGACAGGGGCGGAATGGCTACACCTTC. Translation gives CSVGQGRNGYTF. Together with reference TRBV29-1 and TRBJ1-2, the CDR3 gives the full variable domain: SAVISQKPSRDICQRGTSLTIQCQVDSQVTMMFWYRQQPGQSLTLIATANQGSEATYESGFVIDKFPISRPNLTFSTLTVSNMSPEDSSIYLCSVGQGRNGYTFGSGTRLTVV.

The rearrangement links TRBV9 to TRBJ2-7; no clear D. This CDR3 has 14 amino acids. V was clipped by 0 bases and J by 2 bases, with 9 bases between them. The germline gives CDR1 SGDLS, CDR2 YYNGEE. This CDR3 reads CASSVVRNPYEQYF. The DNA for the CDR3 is TGTGCCAGCAGCGTAGTCAGGAACCCCTACGAGCAGTACTTC. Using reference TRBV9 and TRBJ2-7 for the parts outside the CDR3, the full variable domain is DSGVTQTPKHLITATGQRVTLRCSPRSGDLSVYWYQQSLDQGLQFLIQYYNGEERAKGNILERFSAQQFPDLHSELNLSSLELGDSALYFCASSVVRNPYEQYFGPGTRLTVT.

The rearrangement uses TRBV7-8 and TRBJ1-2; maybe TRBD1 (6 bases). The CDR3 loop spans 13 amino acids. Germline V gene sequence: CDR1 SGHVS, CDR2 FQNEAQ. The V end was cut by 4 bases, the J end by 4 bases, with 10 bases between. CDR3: CASSSGTPYGYTF. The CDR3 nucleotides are TGTGCCAGCAGCTCTGGGACACCCTATGGCTACACCTTC.

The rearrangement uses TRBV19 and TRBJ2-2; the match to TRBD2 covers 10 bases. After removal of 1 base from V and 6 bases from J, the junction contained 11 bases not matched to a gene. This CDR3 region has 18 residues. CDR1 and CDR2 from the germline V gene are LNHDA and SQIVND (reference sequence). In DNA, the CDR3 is TGTGCCAGTAGTATAGGTGGAGCGGGGGGGCCCCGCCCCGGGGAGCTGTTTTTT. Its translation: CASSIGGAGGPRPGELFF.

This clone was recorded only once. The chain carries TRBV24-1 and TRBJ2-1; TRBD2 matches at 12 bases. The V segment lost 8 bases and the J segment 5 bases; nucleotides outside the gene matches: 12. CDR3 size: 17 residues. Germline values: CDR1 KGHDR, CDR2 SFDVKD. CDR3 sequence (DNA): TGTGCCACCAATGACAGACTAGCGGGAGATTTCAACAATGAGCAGTTCTTC. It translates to CATNDRLAGDFNNEQFF.

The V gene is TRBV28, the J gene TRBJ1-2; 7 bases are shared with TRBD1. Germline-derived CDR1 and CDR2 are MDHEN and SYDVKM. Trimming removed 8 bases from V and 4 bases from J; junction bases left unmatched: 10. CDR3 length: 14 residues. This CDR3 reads CASHGEDRAYGYTF. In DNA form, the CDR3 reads TGTGCCAGCCACGGAGAAGACAGGGCCTATGGCTACACCTTC.

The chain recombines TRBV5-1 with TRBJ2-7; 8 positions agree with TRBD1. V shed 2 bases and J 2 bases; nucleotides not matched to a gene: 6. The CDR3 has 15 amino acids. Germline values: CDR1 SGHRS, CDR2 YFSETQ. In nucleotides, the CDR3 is TGCGCCAGCAGCTTTAGACAGGGGCCTACCTACGAGCAGTACTTC. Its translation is CASSFRQGPTYEQYF.

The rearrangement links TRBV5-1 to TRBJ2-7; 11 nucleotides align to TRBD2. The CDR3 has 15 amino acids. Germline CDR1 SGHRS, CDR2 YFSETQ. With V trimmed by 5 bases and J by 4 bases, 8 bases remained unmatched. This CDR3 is CASRQELAGVYEQYF. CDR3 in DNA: TGCGCCAGCAGGCAAGAACTAGCGGGAGTTTACGAGCAGTACTTC.

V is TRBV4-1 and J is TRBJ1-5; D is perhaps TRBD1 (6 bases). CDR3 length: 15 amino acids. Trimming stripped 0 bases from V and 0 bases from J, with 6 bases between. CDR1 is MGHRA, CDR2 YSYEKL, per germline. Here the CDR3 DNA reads TGCGCCAGCAGCCAAGAGGGACATAGCAATCAGCCCCAGCATTTT. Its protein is CASSQEGHSNQPQHF.

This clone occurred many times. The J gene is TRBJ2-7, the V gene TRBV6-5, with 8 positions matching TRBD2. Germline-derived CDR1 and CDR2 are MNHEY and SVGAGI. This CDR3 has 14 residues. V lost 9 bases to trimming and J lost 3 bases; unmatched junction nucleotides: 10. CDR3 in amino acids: CASVTGTSLYEQYF. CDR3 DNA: TGTGCCAGTGTTACCGGGACTAGTCTCTACGAGCAGTACTTC.

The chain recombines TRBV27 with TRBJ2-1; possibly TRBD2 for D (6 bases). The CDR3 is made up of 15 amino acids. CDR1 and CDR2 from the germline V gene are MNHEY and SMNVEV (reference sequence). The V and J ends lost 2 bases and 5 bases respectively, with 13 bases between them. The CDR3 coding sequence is TGTGCCAGCAGTTTACTCCCCCCGGGGGACAATGAGCAGTTCTTC. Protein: CASSLLPPGDNEQFF.

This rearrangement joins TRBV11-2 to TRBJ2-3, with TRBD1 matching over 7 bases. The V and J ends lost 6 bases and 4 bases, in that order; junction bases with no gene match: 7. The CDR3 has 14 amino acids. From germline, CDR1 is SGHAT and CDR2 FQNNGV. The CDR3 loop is CASRKQGIADTQYF. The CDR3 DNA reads TGTGCCAGCAGAAAACAGGGGATCGCAGATACGCAGTATTTT.

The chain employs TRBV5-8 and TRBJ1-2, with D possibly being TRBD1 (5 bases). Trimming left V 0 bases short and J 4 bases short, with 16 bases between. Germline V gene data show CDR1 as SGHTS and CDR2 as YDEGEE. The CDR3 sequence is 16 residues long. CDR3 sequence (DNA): TGTGCCAGCAGCTTGGAGCCAGGGCGATTTGGCTATGGCTACACCTTC. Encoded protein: CASSLEPGRFGYGYTF.

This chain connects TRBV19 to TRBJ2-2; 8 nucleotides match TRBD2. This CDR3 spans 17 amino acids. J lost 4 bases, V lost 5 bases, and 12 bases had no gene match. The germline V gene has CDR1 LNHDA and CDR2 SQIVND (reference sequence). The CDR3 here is CASSGPGGGFGTGELFF. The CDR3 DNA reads TGTGCCAGTAGTGGACCAGGCGGGGGGTTCGGCACCGGGGAGCTGTTTTTT.

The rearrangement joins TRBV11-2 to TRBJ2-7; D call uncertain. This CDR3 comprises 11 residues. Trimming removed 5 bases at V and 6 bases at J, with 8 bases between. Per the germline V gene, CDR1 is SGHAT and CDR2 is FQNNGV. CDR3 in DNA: TGTGCCAGCAGCGACATCATCGAGCAGTACTTC. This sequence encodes CASSDIIEQYF.

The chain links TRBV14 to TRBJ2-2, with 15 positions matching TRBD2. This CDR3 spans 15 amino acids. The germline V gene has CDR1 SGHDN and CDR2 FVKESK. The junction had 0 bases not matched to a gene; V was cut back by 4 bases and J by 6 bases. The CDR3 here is CASSRTSGGAGELFF. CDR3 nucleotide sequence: TGTGCCAGCAGCCGGACTAGCGGGGGGGCCGGGGAGCTGTTTTTT.

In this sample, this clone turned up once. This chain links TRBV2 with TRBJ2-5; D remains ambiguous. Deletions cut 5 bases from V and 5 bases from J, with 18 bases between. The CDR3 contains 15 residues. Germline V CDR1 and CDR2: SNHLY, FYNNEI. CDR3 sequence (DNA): TGTGCCAGCAGTAGAAATAGACCCAGGCAGGAGACCCAGTACTTC. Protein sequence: CASSRNRPRQETQYF.

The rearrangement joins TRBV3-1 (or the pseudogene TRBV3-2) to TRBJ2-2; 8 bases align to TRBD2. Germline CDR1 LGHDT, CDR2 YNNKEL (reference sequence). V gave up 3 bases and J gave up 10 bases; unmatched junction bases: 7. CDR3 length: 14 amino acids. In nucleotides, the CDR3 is TGTGCCAGCAGCCAGGATAGCGGGATAGAGGAGCTGTTTTTT. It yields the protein CASSQDSGIEELFF.

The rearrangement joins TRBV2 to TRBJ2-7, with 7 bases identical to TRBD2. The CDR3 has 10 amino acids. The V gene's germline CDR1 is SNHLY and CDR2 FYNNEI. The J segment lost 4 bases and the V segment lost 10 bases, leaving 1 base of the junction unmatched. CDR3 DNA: TGTGCCAACGGGGGGTACGAGCAGTACTTC. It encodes CANGGYEQYF.

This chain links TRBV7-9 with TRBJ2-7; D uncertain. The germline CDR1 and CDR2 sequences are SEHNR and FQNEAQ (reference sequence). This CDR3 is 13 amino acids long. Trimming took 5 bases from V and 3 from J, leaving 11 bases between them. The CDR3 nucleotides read TGTGCCAGCAGCCACCCAGATTTCTACGAGCAGTACTTC. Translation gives CASSHPDFYEQYF.

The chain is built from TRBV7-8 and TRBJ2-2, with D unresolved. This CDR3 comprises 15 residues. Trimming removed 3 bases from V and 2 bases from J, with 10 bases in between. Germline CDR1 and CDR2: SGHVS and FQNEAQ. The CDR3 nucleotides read TGTGCCAGCAGCTTGTTTCCCGTTAACACCGGGGAGCTGTTTTTT. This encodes CASSLFPVNTGELFF.

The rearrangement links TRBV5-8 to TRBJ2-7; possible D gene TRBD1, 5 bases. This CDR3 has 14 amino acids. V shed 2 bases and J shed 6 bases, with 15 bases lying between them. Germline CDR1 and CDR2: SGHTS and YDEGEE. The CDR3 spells CASSLRTGSGEQYV. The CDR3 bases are TGTGCCAGCAGCTTAAGAACAGGTTCCGGCGAGCAGTACGTC.

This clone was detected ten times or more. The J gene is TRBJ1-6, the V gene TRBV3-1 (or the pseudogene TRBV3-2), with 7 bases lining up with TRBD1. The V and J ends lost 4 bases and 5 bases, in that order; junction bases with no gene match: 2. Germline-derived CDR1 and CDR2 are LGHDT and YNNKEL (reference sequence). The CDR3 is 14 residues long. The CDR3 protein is CASSLGQNNSPLHF. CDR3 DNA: TGTGCCAGCAGCCTGGGACAGAATAATTCACCCCTCCACTTT.

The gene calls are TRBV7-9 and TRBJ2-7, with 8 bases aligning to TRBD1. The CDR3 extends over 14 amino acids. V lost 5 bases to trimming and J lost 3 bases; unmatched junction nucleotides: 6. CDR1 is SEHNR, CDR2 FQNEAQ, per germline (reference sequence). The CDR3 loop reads CASSGGTGGYEQYF. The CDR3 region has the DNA TGTGCCAGCAGCGGCGGGACAGGCGGCTACGAGCAGTACTTC.

The CDR3 DNA reads as TGTGCCAGCAGACCTACCGGGACTAGCAGAAGCACAGATACGCAGTATTTT. It codes for CASRPTGTSRSTDTQYF. The V call is TRBV27, the J call TRBJ2-3; 9 bases map to TRBD2. The trim removed 6 bases at V and 0 bases at J, leaving 10 bases unmatched. The CDR3 contains 17 residues. In germline, CDR1 is MNHEY, CDR2 SMNVEV (reference sequence).

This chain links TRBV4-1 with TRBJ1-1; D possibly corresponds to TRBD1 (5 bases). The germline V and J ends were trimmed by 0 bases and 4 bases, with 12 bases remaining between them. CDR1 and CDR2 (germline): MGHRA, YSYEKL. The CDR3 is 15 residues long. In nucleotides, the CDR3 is TGCGCCAGCAGCCAAGATGGCAGGGCGACCACTGAAGCTTTCTTT. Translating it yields CASSQDGRATTEAFF.

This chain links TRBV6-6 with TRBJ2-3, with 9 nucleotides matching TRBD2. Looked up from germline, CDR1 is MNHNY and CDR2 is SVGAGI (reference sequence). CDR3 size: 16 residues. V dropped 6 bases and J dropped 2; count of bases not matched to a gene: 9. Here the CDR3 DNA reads TGTGCCAGCAGCCAAAGAGCGGGGGGATACACAGATACGCAGTATTTT. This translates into CASSQRAGGYTDTQYF.

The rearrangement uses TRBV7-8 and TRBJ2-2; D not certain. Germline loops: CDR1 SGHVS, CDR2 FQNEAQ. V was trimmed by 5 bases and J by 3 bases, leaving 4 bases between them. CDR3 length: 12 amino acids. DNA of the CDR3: TGTGCCAGCAGCCCTCACACCGGGGAGCTGTTTTTT. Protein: CASSPHTGELFF.

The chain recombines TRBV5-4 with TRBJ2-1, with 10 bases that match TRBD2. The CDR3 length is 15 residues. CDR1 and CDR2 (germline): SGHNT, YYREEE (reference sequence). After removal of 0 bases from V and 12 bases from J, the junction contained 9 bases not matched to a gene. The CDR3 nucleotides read TGTGCCAGCAGCTTGGGGACTAGCGGTTCCATGGGGCAGTTCTTC. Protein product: CASSLGTSGSMGQFF.

The CDR3 nucleotides are TGTGCCTCGAGCGGGAACACTGAAGCTTTCTTT. This codes for CASSGNTEAFF. The chain employs TRBV28 and TRBJ1-1; D not certain. The CDR3 is 11 amino acids. V was cut by 11 bases and J by 1 base, with 8 bases left in between. Germline assignment: CDR1 MDHEN and CDR2 SYDVKM. The whole variable domain, filled in from reference TRBV28 and TRBJ1-1, reads DVKVTQSSRYLVKRTGEKVFLECVQDMDHENMFWYRQDPGLGLRLIYFSYDVKMKEKGDIPEGYSVSREKKERFSLILESASTNQTSMYLCASSGNTEAFFGQGTRLTVV.

CDR3: CASSEFGRGPGELFF. The CDR3 nucleotides read TGTGCCAGCAGTGAATTTGGCAGGGGGCCCGGGGAGCTGTTTTTT. The chain employs TRBV25-1 and TRBJ2-2; 8 bases are a match to TRBD1. The CDR3 consists of 15 residues. CDR1 is MGHDK, CDR2 SYGVNS, per germline. J was trimmed by 6 bases and V by 1 base; bases with no gene match: 4.